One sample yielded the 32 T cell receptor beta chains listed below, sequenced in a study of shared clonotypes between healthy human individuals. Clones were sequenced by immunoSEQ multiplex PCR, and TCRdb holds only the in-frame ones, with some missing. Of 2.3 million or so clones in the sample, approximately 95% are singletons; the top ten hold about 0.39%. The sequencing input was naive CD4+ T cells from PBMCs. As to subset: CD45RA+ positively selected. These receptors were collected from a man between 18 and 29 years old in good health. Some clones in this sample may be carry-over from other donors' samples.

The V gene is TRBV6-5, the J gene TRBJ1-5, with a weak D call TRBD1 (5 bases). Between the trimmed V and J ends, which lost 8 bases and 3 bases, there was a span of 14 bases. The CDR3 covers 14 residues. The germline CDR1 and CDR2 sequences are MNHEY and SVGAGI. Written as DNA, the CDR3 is TGTGCCAGCGGGCGGCTTGGGGCCAATCAGCCCCAGCATTTT. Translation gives CASGRLGANQPQHF.

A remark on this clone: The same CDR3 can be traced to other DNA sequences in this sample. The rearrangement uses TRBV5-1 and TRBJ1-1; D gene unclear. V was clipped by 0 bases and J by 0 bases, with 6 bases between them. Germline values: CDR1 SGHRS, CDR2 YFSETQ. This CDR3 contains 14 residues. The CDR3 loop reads CASSLEGVNTEAFF. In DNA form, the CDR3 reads TGCGCCAGCAGCTTGGAGGGAGTGAACACTGAAGCTTTCTTT.

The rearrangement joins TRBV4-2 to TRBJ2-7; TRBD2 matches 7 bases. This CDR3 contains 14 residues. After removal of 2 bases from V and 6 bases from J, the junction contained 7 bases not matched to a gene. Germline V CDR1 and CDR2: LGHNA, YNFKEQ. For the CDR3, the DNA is TGTGCCAGCAGCCAACGAGTAGCGGGTCGCGAGCAGTACTTC. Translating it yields CASSQRVAGREQYF.

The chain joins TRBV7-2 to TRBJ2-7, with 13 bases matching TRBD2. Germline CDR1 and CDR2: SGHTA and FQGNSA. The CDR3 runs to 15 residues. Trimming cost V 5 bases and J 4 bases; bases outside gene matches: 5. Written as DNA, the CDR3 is TGTGCCAGCAGCATCCGGACTAGCGGGGGATACGAGCAGTACTTC. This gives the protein CASSIRTSGGYEQYF. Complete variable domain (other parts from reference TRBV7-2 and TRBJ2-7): GAGVSQSPSNKVTEKGKDVELRCDPISGHTALYWYRQSLGQGLEFLIYFQGNSAPDKSGLPSDRFSAERTGGSVSTLTIQRTQQEDSAVYLCASSIRTSGGYEQYFGPGTRLTVT.

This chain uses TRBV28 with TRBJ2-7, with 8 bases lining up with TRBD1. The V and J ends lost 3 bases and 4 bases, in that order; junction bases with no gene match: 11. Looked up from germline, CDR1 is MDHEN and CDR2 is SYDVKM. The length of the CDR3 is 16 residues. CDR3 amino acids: CASSFPRTGYQYEQYF. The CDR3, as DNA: TGTGCCAGCAGTTTTCCCCGGACAGGGTATCAGTACGAGCAGTACTTC.

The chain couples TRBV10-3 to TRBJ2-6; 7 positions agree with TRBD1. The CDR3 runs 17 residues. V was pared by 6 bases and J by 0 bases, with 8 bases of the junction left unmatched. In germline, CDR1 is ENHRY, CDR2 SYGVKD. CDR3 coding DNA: TGTGCCATCAGGCCGGGACAGTCTCGCTCTGGGGCCAACGTCCTGACTTTC. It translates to CAIRPGQSRSGANVLTF.

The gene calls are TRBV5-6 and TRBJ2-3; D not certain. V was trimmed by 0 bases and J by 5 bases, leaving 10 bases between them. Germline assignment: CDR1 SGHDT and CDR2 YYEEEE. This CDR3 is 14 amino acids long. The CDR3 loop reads CASSLVNTGDTQYF. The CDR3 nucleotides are TGTGCCAGCAGCTTGGTGAATACGGGAGATACGCAGTATTTT.

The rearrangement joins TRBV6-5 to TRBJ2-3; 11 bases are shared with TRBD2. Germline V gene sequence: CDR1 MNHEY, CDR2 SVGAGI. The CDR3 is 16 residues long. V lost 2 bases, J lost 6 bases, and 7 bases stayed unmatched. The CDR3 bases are TGTGCCAGCAGTTACGGGACTAGCGGAGGGGTGGATACGCAGTATTTT. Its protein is CASSYGTSGGVDTQYF.

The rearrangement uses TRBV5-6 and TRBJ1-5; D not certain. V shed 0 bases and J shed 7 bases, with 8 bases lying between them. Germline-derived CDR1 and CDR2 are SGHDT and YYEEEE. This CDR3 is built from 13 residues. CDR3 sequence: CASSLDVSQPQHF. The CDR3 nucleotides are TGTGCCAGCAGCTTGGATGTTTCACAGCCCCAGCATTTT.

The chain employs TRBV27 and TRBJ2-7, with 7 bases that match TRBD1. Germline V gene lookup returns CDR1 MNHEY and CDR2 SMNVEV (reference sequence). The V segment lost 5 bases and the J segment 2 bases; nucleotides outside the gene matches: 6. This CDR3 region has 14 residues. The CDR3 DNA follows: TGTGCCAGCAGTACCCAGGACAGGACCTACGAGCAGTACTTC. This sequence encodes CASSTQDRTYEQYF.

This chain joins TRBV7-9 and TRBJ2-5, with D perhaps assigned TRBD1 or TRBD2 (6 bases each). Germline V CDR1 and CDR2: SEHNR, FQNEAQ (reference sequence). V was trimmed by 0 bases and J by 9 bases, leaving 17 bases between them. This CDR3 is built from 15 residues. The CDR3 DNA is TGTGCCAGCAGCTTAGCGTCACCCAGTGGGGGGCCCCAGTACTTC. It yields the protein CASSLASPSGGPQYF.

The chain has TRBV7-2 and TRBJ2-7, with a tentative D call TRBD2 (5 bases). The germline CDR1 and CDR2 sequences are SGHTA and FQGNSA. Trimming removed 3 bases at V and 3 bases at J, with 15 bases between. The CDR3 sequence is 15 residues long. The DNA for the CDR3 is TGTGCCAGCAGCTTGTCGATAGCGCCCGACTACGAGCAGTACTTC. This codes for CASSLSIAPDYEQYF. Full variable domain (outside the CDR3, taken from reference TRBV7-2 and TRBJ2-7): GAGVSQSPSNKVTEKGKDVELRCDPISGHTALYWYRQSLGQGLEFLIYFQGNSAPDKSGLPSDRFSAERTGGSVSTLTIQRTQQEDSAVYLCASSLSIAPDYEQYFGPGTRLTVT.

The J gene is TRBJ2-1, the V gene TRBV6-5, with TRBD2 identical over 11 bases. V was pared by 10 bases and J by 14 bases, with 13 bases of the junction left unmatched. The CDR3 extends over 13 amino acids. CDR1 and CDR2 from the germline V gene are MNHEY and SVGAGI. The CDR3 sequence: CATHPPLAGGEFF. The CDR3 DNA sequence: TGTGCCACCCACCCACCCTTAGCGGGAGGGGAGTTCTTC.

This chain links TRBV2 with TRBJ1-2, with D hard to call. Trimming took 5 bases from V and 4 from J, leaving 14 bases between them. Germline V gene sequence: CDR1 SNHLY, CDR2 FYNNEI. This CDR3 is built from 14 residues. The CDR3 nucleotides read TGTGCCAGCAGTCGTCACACCCCCGGCTATGGCTACACCTTC. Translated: CASSRHTPGYGYTF.

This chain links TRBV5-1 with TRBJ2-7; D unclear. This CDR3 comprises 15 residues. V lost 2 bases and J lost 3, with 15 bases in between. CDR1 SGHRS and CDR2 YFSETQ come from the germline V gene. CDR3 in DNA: TGCGCCAGCAGCTTATCCCCCGGTAGTAGCTACGAGCAGTACTTC. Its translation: CASSLSPGSSYEQYF. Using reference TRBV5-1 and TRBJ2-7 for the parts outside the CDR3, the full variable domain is KAGVTQTPRYLIKTRGQQVTLSCSPISGHRSVSWYQQTPGQGLQFLFEYFSETQRNKGNFPGRFSGRQFSNSRSEMNVSTLELGDSALYLCASSLSPGSSYEQYFGPGTRLTVT.

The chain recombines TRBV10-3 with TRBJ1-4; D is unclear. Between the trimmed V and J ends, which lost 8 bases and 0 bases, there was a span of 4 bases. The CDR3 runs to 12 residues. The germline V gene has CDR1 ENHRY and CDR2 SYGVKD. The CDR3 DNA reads TGTGCCATCTCTCCAACTAATGAAAAACTGTTTTTT. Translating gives CAISPTNEKLFF.

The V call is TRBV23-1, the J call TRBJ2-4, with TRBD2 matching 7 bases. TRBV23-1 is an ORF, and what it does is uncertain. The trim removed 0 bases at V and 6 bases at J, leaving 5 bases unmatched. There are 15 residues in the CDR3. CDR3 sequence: CASSQSGGEGNIQYF. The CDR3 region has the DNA TGCGCCAGCAGTCAATCGGGAGGGGAGGGAAACATTCAGTACTTC.

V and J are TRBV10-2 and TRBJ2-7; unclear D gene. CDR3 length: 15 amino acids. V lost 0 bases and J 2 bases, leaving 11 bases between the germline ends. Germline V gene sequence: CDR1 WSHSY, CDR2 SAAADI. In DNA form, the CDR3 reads TGCGCCAGCAGTGAGTCGGTACAGCTGGCCTACGAGCAGTACTTC. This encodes CASSESVQLAYEQYF.

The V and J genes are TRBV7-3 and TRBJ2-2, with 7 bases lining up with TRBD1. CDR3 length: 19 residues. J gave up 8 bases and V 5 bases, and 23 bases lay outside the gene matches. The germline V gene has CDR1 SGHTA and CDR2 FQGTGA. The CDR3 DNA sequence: TGTGCCAGCAGCCCCCATCGACAGGGTTTGGGGACCCTTTCTGGGGAGCTGTTTTTT. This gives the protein CASSPHRQGLGTLSGELFF.

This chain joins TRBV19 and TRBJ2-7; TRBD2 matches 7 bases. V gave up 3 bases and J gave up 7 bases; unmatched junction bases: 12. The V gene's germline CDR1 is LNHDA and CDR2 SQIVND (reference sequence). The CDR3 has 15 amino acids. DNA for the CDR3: TGTGCCAGTAGTATTACGAGGGAGGGCCGCAGGGAGCAGTACTTC. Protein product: CASSITREGRREQYF.

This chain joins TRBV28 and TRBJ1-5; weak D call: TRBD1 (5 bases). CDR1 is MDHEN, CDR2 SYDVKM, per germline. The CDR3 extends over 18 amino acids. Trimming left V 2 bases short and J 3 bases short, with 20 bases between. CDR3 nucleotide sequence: TGTGCCAGCAGTTTAGCGGGGGGTTCAAGCGGGTTCAATCAGCCCCAGCATTTT. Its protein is CASSLAGGSSGFNQPQHF.

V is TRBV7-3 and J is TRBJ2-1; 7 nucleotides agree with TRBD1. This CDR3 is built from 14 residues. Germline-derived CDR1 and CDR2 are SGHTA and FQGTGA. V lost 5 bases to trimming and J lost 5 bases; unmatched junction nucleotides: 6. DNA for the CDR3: TGTGCCAGCAGCCTACAGGGGCTAAACAATGAGCAGTTCTTC. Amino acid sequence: CASSLQGLNNEQFF.

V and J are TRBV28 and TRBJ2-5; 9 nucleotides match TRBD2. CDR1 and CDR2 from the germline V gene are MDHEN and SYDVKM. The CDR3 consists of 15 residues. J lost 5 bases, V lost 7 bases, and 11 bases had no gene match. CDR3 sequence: CASMPSGAGRETQYF. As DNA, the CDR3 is TGTGCCAGCATGCCTAGCGGGGCCGGCCGGGAGACCCAGTACTTC.

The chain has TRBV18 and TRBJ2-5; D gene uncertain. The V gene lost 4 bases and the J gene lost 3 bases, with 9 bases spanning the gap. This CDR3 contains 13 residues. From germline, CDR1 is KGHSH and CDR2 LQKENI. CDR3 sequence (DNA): TGTGCCAGCTCACGTATGAGAGAAGAGACCCAGTACTTC. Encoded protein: CASSRMREETQYF.

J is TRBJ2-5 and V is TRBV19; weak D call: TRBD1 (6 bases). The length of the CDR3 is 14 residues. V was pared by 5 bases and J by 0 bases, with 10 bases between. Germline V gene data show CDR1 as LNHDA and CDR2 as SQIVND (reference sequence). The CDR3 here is CASSYYRDQETQYF. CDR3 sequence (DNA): TGTGCCAGTAGTTACTACAGGGACCAAGAGACCCAGTACTTC.

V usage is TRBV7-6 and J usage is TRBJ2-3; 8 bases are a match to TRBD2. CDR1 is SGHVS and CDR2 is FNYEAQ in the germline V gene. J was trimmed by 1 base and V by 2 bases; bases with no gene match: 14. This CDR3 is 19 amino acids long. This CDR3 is CASSLSGSGSRRGTDTQYF. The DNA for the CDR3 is TGTGCCAGCAGCTTAAGTGGAAGCGGGAGCCGCCGGGGCACAGATACGCAGTATTTT.

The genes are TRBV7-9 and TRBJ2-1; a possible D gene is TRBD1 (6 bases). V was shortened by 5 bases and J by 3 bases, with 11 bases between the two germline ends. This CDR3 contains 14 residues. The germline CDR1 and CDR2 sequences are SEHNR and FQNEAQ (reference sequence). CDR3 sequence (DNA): TGTGCCAGCAGCCAACAGGGTATCTACAATGAGCAGTTCTTC. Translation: CASSQQGIYNEQFF.

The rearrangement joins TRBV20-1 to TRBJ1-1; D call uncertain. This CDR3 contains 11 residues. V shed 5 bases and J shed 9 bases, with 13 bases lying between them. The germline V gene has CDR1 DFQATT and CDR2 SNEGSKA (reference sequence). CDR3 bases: TGCAGTGCTCTTCAGGATAACAAAGCTTTCTTT. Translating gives CSALQDNKAFF.

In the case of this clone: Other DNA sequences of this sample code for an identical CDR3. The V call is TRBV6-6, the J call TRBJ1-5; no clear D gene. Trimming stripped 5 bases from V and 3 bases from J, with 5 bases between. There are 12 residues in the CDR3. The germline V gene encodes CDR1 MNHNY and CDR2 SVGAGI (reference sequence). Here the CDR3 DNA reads TGTGCCAGCAGTGACCCCAATCAGCCCCAGCATTTT. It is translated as CASSDPNQPQHF.

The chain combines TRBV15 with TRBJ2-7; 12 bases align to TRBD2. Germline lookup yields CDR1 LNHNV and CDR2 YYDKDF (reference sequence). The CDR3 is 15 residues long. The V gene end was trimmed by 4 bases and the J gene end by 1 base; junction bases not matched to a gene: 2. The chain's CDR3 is CATSKTSGSSYEQYF. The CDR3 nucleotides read TGTGCCACCAGCAAGACTAGCGGGAGTTCCTACGAGCAGTACTTC.

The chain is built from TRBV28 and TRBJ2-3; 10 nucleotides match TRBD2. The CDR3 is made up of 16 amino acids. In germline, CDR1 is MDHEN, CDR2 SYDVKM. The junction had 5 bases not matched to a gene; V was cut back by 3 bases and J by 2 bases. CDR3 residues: CASSLRTSGYTDTQYF. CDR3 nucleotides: TGTGCCAGCAGTTTGCGGACTAGCGGTTACACAGATACGCAGTATTTT.

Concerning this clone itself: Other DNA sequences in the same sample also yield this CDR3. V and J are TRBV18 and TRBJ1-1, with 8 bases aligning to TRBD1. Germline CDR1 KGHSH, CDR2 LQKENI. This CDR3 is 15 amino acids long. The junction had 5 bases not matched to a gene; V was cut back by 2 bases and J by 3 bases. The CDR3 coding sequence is TGTGCCAGCTCACCAAGGCAGGGGGCGGACACTGAAGCTTTCTTT. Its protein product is CASSPRQGADTEAFF.